Following are 24 T cell receptor beta chains from one sample sequenced in a study of blood T cell repertoires in COVID-19. Here immunoSEQ multiplex PCR was the method, and the copy in TCRdb shows in-frame clones only, minus some. Of approximately 100,000 clones in the sample, around 85% were seen once. The sequenced sample was peripheral blood. The receptors come from an elderly woman with active or convalescent COVID-19.

This CDR3 is CASSPRQDPRSQHF. CDR3 DNA sequence: TGTGCCAGCAGCCCCCGACAGGACCCTCGGTCCCAGCATTTT. The chain links TRBV7-8 to TRBJ1-5, with a possible D match to TRBD1 (6 bases). The CDR3 contains 14 residues. V was shortened by 5 bases and J by 11 bases, with 19 bases between the two germline ends. The V gene's germline CDR1 is SGHVS and CDR2 FQNEAQ.

This clone occurred a few times. The chain carries TRBV10-2 and TRBJ2-1; 7 nucleotides align to TRBD2. Germline CDR1 WSHSY, CDR2 SAAADI. V was clipped by 5 bases and J by 8 bases; unmatched bases: 15. There are 16 residues in the CDR3. The CDR3 is CASSNLGYAGDDEQFF. Here the CDR3 DNA reads TGCGCCAGCAGTAATTTGGGCTACGCGGGGGACGATGAGCAGTTCTTC.

The chain links TRBV28 to TRBJ2-7; 8 bases fit TRBD1. CDR3 length equals 13 residues. The ends lost 6 bases at V and 1 base at J; junction bases unmatched: 2. CDR1 MDHEN and CDR2 SYDVKM come from the germline V gene. The CDR3 DNA reads as TGTGCCAGCAGGCGGACAGGGTCCTACGAGCAGTACTTC. It translates to CASRRTGSYEQYF. Variable domain in full (rest from reference TRBV28 and TRBJ2-7): DVKVTQSSRYLVKRTGEKVFLECVQDMDHENMFWYRQDPGLGLRLIYFSYDVKMKEKGDIPEGYSVSREKKERFSLILESASTNQTSMYLCASRRTGSYEQYFGPGTRLTVT.

This rearrangement joins TRBV7-3 to TRBJ1-1; 7 bases agree with TRBD1. From germline, CDR1 is SGHTA and CDR2 FQGTGA. The trim removed 3 bases at V and 4 bases at J, leaving 5 bases unmatched. The CDR3 has 14 residues. The CDR3 DNA follows: TGTGCCAGCAGCTTCCAAGGGGGCCGCACTGAAGCTTTCTTT. Its translation: CASSFQGGRTEAFF.

The chain has TRBV27 and TRBJ1-1, with D unresolved. The germline V gene has CDR1 MNHEY and CDR2 SMNVEV (reference sequence). The CDR3 extends over 13 amino acids. V was clipped by 5 bases and J by 1 base, with 8 bases between them. The CDR3: CASSIRQNTEAFF. CDR3 sequence (DNA): TGTGCCAGCAGTATAAGACAGAACACTGAAGCTTTCTTT.

This clone occurred a few times. The CDR3 region has the DNA TGTGCCAGCCCGAAAAAGGGAGACAGGGTGAACACTGAAGCTTTCTTT. This gives the protein CASPKKGDRVNTEAFF. The genes are TRBV11-2 and TRBJ1-1; 7 nucleotides agree with TRBD1. The CDR3 runs to 16 residues. Germline assignment: CDR1 SGHAT and CDR2 FQNNGV. J gave up 0 bases and V 8 bases, and 12 bases lay outside the gene matches.

The chain carries TRBV7-6 and TRBJ2-1; weak D call: TRBD1 (7 bases). V was shortened by 1 base and J by 7 bases, with 17 bases between the two germline ends. Per germline, CDR1 SGHVS and CDR2 FNYEAQ. This CDR3 has 16 amino acids. CDR3 sequence (DNA): TGTGCCAGCAGCTTAGGCAGGGGGGCAGGGTCGAATGAGCAGTTCTTC. Translating it yields CASSLGRGAGSNEQFF.

The chain uses TRBV4-1 and TRBJ1-5; 8 positions agree with TRBD1. CDR1 and CDR2 (germline): MGHRA, YSYEKL. CDR3 length: 15 amino acids. The V segment lost 6 bases and the J segment 4 bases; nucleotides outside the gene matches: 8. CDR3 in DNA: TGCGCCAGCAGTACCCCGGGACAGGATAATCAGCCCCAGCATTTT. Protein product: CASSTPGQDNQPQHF.

This clone was seen more than once but under ten times. The rearrangement uses TRBV29-1 and TRBJ1-5; D not certain. The CDR3 runs 16 residues. The V gene lost 3 bases and the J gene lost 0 bases, with 15 bases spanning the gap. From germline, CDR1 is SQVTM and CDR2 ANQGSEA. In DNA form, the CDR3 reads TGCAGCGTTGATGGAGGGAGAGATAATAGCAATCAGCCCCAGCATTTT. Translated: CSVDGGRDNSNQPQHF.

The chain couples TRBV28 to TRBJ2-7, with TRBD1 matching 8 bases. With 5 bases clipped from V and 0 bases from J, the junction kept 3 bases outside the gene matches. In germline, CDR1 is MDHEN, CDR2 SYDVKM. The CDR3 consists of 14 residues. CDR3 coding DNA: TGTGCCAGCAGTCGGGACAGGCCCTCCTACGAGCAGTACTTC. It codes for CASSRDRPSYEQYF. The full variable domain, with the rest looked up from reference TRBV28 and TRBJ2-7, is DVKVTQSSRYLVKRTGEKVFLECVQDMDHENMFWYRQDPGLGLRLIYFSYDVKMKEKGDIPEGYSVSREKKERFSLILESASTNQTSMYLCASSRDRPSYEQYFGPGTRLTVT.

CDR3 DNA: TGTGCCAGCAGCAACCCGGGACTAGCGGGGGCTAGCACAGATACGCAGTATTTT. Translated, it gives CASSNPGLAGASTDTQYF. The rearrangement links TRBV5-6 to TRBJ2-3; 14 nucleotides match TRBD2. With 4 bases clipped from V and 0 bases from J, the junction kept 7 bases outside the gene matches. The CDR3 loop spans 18 amino acids. Germline-derived CDR1 and CDR2 are SGHDT and YYEEEE.

V is TRBV10-3 and J is TRBJ1-6; 9 bases fit TRBD1. The germline V gene has CDR1 ENHRY and CDR2 SYGVKD. V lost 5 bases and J lost 7; bases outside the gene matches: 12. The CDR3 runs 17 residues. The DNA of the CDR3 is TGTGCCATCAGTTACGACAGAGGGACAGGGCAAAATTCACCCCTCCACTTT. Protein sequence: CAISYDRGTGQNSPLHF.

The V and J genes are TRBV29-1 and TRBJ1-2, with D perhaps matching TRBD1 (6 bases). The CDR3 spans 15 residues. Between the trimmed V and J ends, which lost 0 bases and 4 bases, there was a span of 15 bases. From germline, CDR1 is SQVTM and CDR2 ANQGSEA. The DNA of the CDR3 is TGCAGCGTTGAAGATTGGACAGTTTCCTCCTATGGCTACACCTTC. This codes for CSVEDWTVSSYGYTF.

CDR3 sequence: CASSQGVTGQGQYF. The CDR3 DNA sequence: TGTGCCAGCAGCCAAGGAGTTACGGGACAGGGACAGTATTTT. V usage is TRBV4-2 and J usage is TRBJ2-3; 9 nucleotides match TRBD1. The trim removed 1 base at V and 12 bases at J, leaving 8 bases unmatched. CDR1 and CDR2 (germline): LGHNA, YNFKEQ. This CDR3 comprises 14 residues.

This sequence joins TRBV7-3 and TRBJ2-3; a possible D gene is TRBD2 (5 bases). This CDR3 region has 15 residues. The V end was cut by 5 bases, the J end by 2 bases, with 14 bases between. The V gene's germline CDR1 is SGHTA and CDR2 FQGTGA. In nucleotides, the CDR3 is TGTGCCAGCAGCCCCCGCCGAGGGAACACAGATACGCAGTATTTT. This translates into CASSPRRGNTDTQYF.

This sequence joins TRBV7-8 and TRBJ1-5, with a tentative D call TRBD1 (6 bases). Trimming left V 2 bases short and J 3 bases short, with 11 bases between. Germline V gene lookup returns CDR1 SGHVS and CDR2 FQNEAQ. The CDR3 loop spans 15 amino acids. CDR3 coding DNA: TGTGCCAGCAGCTTAAGGAACAGGGCCAATCAGCCCCAGCATTTT. Encoded protein: CASSLRNRANQPQHF.

This chain joins TRBV24-1 and TRBJ2-1; TRBD2 matches 8 bases. The V segment lost 4 bases and the J segment 7 bases; nucleotides outside the gene matches: 11. CDR1 KGHDR and CDR2 SFDVKD come from the germline V gene. The CDR3 is 16 residues long. The CDR3 region is CATSDPATGGANEQFF. The CDR3 bases are TGTGCCACCAGTGACCCAGCTACCGGGGGGGCTAATGAGCAGTTCTTC.

This clone appeared a few times. The chain has TRBV5-1 and TRBJ2-5; 12 bases map to TRBD1. This CDR3 is built from 16 residues. CDR1 is SGHRS, CDR2 YFSETQ, per germline. The V gene end was trimmed by 3 bases and the J gene end by 0 bases; junction bases not matched to a gene: 3. This CDR3 is CASSSGTGGYQETQYF. CDR3 nucleotides: TGCGCCAGCAGCTCCGGGACAGGGGGCTACCAAGAGACCCAGTACTTC.

The chain employs TRBV19 and TRBJ1-3, with TRBD1 identical over 10 bases. This CDR3 has 15 amino acids. The V segment lost 6 bases and the J segment 3 bases; nucleotides outside the gene matches: 5. CDR1 and CDR2 from the germline V gene are LNHDA and SQIVND (reference sequence). CDR3 amino acids: CASRGQGFGGNTIYF. CDR3 coding DNA: TGTGCCAGTAGGGGACAGGGGTTTGGTGGAAACACCATATATTTT.

The V and J genes are TRBV29-1 and TRBJ2-7; D gene uncertain. Germline lookup yields CDR1 SQVTM and CDR2 ANQGSEA. V lost 4 bases to trimming and J lost 6 bases, with 16 bases between them. The CDR3 length is 13 residues. The DNA of the CDR3 is TGCAGCGTTGCCATTTCGGGTGAACCCGAGCAGTACTTC. Translated, it gives CSVAISGEPEQYF.

This clone was seen only a few times. This chain connects TRBV6-6 to TRBJ2-7; 8 bases match TRBD1. Germline V gives CDR1 MNHNY, CDR2 SVGAGI (reference sequence). The CDR3 is 16 residues long. The ends lost 3 bases at V and 2 bases at J; junction bases unmatched: 9. The CDR3 DNA is TGTGCCAGCAGTTATACCGGGACAGGCGACGCCTACGAGCAGTACTTC. It specifies CASSYTGTGDAYEQYF.

The chain uses TRBV10-3 and TRBJ1-5; TRBD1 matches at 7 bases. The CDR3 has 13 residues. The V and J ends lost 6 bases and 5 bases, in that order; junction bases with no gene match: 4. Germline V gene lookup returns CDR1 ENHRY and CDR2 SYGVKD. This CDR3 reads CAIRKDRDQPQHF. DNA for the CDR3: TGTGCCATCAGAAAAGACAGGGATCAGCCCCAGCATTTT.

This clone is a singleton in its sample. This sequence joins TRBV21-1 and TRBJ1-3. TRBV21-1 is classified as a pseudogene. CDR3 length equals 15 residues. CDR3 residues: CASTPDGGSGNTIYF. Written as DNA, the CDR3 is TGTGCCAGCACCCCCGACGGAGGCTCTGGAAACACCATATATTTT.

The chain joins TRBV28 to TRBJ1-2, with D possibly being TRBD1 (6 bases). V gave up 8 bases and J gave up 3 bases, with 16 bases separating them. Germline lookup yields CDR1 MDHEN and CDR2 SYDVKM. The CDR3 spans 14 residues. In nucleotides, the CDR3 is TGTGCCAGCGGTGATCACAGGGCCGACTATGGCTACACCTTC. Translated, it gives CASGDHRADYGYTF.